This T cell receptor beta chain was obtained from a study of CD8 T cells in ankylosing spondylitis. TCRdb analysed the 5' RACE reads with MiXCR anew, one entry per CDR3 protein. The sample lists 300,000 to 400,000 distinct CDR3 sequences, approximately 20% occurring once. Whole-study results and caveats: Made up of about eight highly homologous variants, a TCR beta motif appeared characteristic of ankylosing spondylitis blood.

J was trimmed by 0 bases and V by 1 base; bases with no gene match: 7. CDR3 length: 17 residues. In germline, CDR1 is SGHVS, CDR2 FNYEAQ. This clonotype has only a few counts. Its antigen is currently unknown. The sequence derives from a male donor with ankylosing spondylitis. The chain employs TRBV7-6 and TRBJ2-7; 9 nucleotides match TRBD2. The material sequenced was blood, either unsorted or a sorted T cell fraction (not recorded which). The CDR3 loop reads CASSLGPPAGGSYEQYF. DNA of the CDR3: TGTGCCAGCAGCTTAGGCCCGCCAGCGGGAGGCTCCTACGAGCAGTACTTC.